One and the same sample provided the 23 T cell receptor beta chains below, sequenced in a study of identical twins. MiXCR, applied by TCRdb to the 5' RACE reads, yields one record per CDR3 protein. The sample has 500,000 or so distinct CDR3 sequences, 12% to 15% seen once. This sample was also put to use in a study of yellow fever vaccine responses in identical twins.

Sequenced: CD4+ T cells sorted from blood. All receptors derive from a woman aged 18-29 years in good health.

This clonotype was seen a few times. The J gene is TRBJ2-3, the V gene TRBV5-6; D might be TRBD2 (5 bases). Germline V gives CDR1 SGHDT, CDR2 YYEEEE. CDR3 length: 18 residues. V was cut by 0 bases and J by 1 base, with 18 bases left in between. The CDR3 nucleotides are TGTGCCAGCAGCTTGGCCTGGGCTGGGGAGCCCCGCACAGATACGCAGTATTTT. Its protein is CASSLAWAGEPRTDTQYF.

The V and J genes are TRBV4-3 and TRBJ1-6, with 8 bases identical to TRBD1. Trimming took 4 bases from V and 8 from J; bases not matched to a gene: 1. CDR3 length equals 13 residues. The germline V gene has CDR1 LGHNA and CDR2 YSLEER. This CDR3 reads CASSPDRDSPLHF. As DNA, the CDR3 is TGCGCCAGCAGCCCGGACAGGGATTCACCCCTCCACTTT.

This clonotype was detected a few times. The chain is built from TRBV7-2 and TRBJ1-4; 8 nucleotides align to TRBD1. The junction had 7 bases not matched to a gene; V was cut back by 5 bases and J by 5 bases. This CDR3 is 15 amino acids long. The V gene's germline CDR1 is SGHTA and CDR2 FQGNSA. CDR3 DNA: TGTGCCAGCAGCCCAGGACAGGGCAGAAATGAAAAACTGTTTTTT. It yields the protein CASSPGQGRNEKLFF.

The V gene is TRBV28, the J gene TRBJ2-1, with 11 bases aligning to TRBD2. Germline V lookup: CDR1 MDHEN, CDR2 SYDVKM. The CDR3 covers 15 residues. Trimming took 6 bases from V and 5 from J; bases not matched to a gene: 6. The chain's CDR3 is CASRVGLAENNEQFF. For the CDR3, the DNA is TGTGCCAGCAGAGTGGGACTAGCGGAAAACAATGAGCAGTTCTTC.

The chain recombines TRBV7-9 with TRBJ2-4, with TRBD1 matching 9 bases. Germline assignment: CDR1 SEHNR and CDR2 FQNEAQ (reference sequence). The CDR3 length is 14 residues. Trimming cost V 5 bases and J 6 bases; bases outside gene matches: 5. CDR3 nucleotide sequence: TGTGCCAGCAGCAACGACAGGGGGGGAAACATTCAGTACTTC. Encoded protein: CASSNDRGGNIQYF.

The chain combines TRBV5-1 with TRBJ2-5; TRBD2 matches at 9 bases. CDR3 length: 15 amino acids. V shed 6 bases and J 2 bases; nucleotides not matched to a gene: 8. Per the germline V gene, CDR1 is SGHRS and CDR2 is YFSETQ. The CDR3 sequence is CASIVGGGGQETQYF. Here the CDR3 DNA reads TGCGCCAGCATAGTCGGCGGGGGGGGTCAAGAGACCCAGTACTTC. Supplemented by reference TRBV5-1 and TRBJ2-5, the full variable domain reads KAGVTQTPRYLIKTRGQQVTLSCSPISGHRSVSWYQQTPGQGLQFLFEYFSETQRNKGNFPGRFSGRQFSNSRSEMNVSTLELGDSALYLCASIVGGGGQETQYFGPGTRLLVL.

The rearrangement uses TRBV20-1 and TRBJ2-7, with a weak D call TRBD2 (6 bases). Trimming cost V 6 bases and J 0 bases, with 15 bases left between them. The CDR3 extends over 14 amino acids. Germline-derived CDR1 and CDR2 are DFQATT and SNEGSKA (reference sequence). The CDR3, as DNA: TGCAGTGCCAGACGGGGGATGGACTCCTACGAGCAGTACTTC. Encoded protein: CSARRGMDSYEQYF.

V gene TRBV3-1 combines with J gene TRBJ2-1; 16 bases agree with TRBD2. Germline CDR1 and CDR2: LGHDT and YNNKEL (reference sequence). V shed 10 bases and J 7 bases; nucleotides not matched to a gene: 16. This CDR3 spans 18 amino acids. CDR3 sequence reads: CAIRAGTSGGVNWNEQFF. In nucleotides, the CDR3 is TGTGCCATCAGAGCCGGGACTAGCGGGGGGGTAAACTGGAATGAGCAGTTCTTC.

This rearrangement joins TRBV3-1 to TRBJ2-3, with 9 bases matching TRBD2. Germline V gene data show CDR1 as LGHDT and CDR2 as YNNKEL (reference sequence). The ends lost 7 bases at V and 2 bases at J; junction bases unmatched: 4. The CDR3 runs to 14 residues. This chain's CDR3 is CASNAGGPTDTQYF. CDR3 nucleotide sequence: TGTGCCAGCAACGCGGGGGGGCCCACAGATACGCAGTATTTT.

This clonotype was counted ten times or more. The chain couples TRBV5-1 to TRBJ2-5, with 14 bases aligning to TRBD2. The CDR3 consists of 16 residues. Per germline, CDR1 SGHRS and CDR2 YFSETQ. Unmatched junction bases numbered 7, after V lost 4 bases and J lost 5 bases. The CDR3 sequence is CASSLGTSGRSETQYF. The DNA of the CDR3 is TGCGCCAGCAGCCTTGGGACTAGCGGGAGATCGGAGACCCAGTACTTC. The full variable domain, its missing parts supplied by reference TRBV5-1 and TRBJ2-5, is KAGVTQTPRYLIKTRGQQVTLSCSPISGHRSVSWYQQTPGQGLQFLFEYFSETQRNKGNFPGRFSGRQFSNSRSEMNVSTLELGDSALYLCASSLGTSGRSETQYFGPGTRLLVL.

The rearrangement links TRBV7-2 to TRBJ2-3; D not certain. Germline V gene sequence: CDR1 SGHTA, CDR2 FQGNSA. This CDR3 has 14 residues. Trimming took off 4 bases at V and 1 base at J, with 9 bases between the two ends. CDR3 nucleotides: TGTGCCAGCAGCTCCCCTGGCGGCACAGATACGCAGTATTTT. Translation gives CASSSPGGTDTQYF. The entire variable domain, with the rest obtained from reference TRBV7-2 and TRBJ2-3, is as follows: GAGVSQSPSNKVTEKGKDVELRCDPISGHTALYWYRQSLGQGLEFLIYFQGNSAPDKSGLPSDRFSAERTGGSVSTLTIQRTQQEDSAVYLCASSSPGGTDTQYFGPGTRLTVL.

The chain combines TRBV25-1 with TRBJ1-4, with D perhaps matching TRBD1 (5 bases). The V gene lost 6 bases and the J gene lost 8 bases, with 13 bases spanning the gap. CDR3 length: 13 amino acids. Per germline, CDR1 MGHDK and CDR2 SYGVNS. CDR3 in amino acids: CASRYGAGEKLFF. The DNA of the CDR3 is TGTGCCAGCAGATACGGGGCTGGGGAAAAACTGTTTTTT.

The V gene is TRBV24-1, the J gene TRBJ2-5; D not certain. The V gene's germline CDR1 is KGHDR and CDR2 SFDVKD. Trimming cost V 4 bases and J 4 bases, with 6 bases left between them. CDR3 length: 12 amino acids. The CDR3 is CATSDSIETQYF. CDR3 in DNA: TGTGCCACCAGTGACTCTATAGAGACCCAGTACTTC.

This clonotype was counted between two and nine times. V usage is TRBV6-1 and J usage is TRBJ2-1; 10 bases agree with TRBD1. The germline gives CDR1 MNHNS, CDR2 SASEGT. This CDR3 is built from 17 residues. After removal of 7 bases from V and 4 bases from J, the junction contained 13 bases not matched to a gene. CDR3 in amino acids: CASIGRRGDRGYNEQFF. The CDR3 DNA is TGTGCCAGCATAGGACGAAGAGGGGACAGGGGTTACAATGAGCAGTTCTTC.

The chain employs TRBV4-2 and TRBJ2-1; 8 bases are a match to TRBD1. Germline V gene lookup returns CDR1 LGHNA and CDR2 YNFKEQ. The CDR3 contains 19 residues. J lost 6 bases, V lost 1 base, and 17 bases had no gene match. This CDR3 reads CASSQGPPYPGGFSNEQFF. CDR3 in DNA: TGTGCCAGCAGCCAAGGACCCCCCTACCCAGGGGGCTTCTCCAATGAGCAGTTCTTC.

This rearrangement joins TRBV12-3 or TRBV12-4 to TRBJ2-4, with a weak D call TRBD2 (7 bases). The germline V and J ends were trimmed by 7 bases and 10 bases, with 17 bases remaining between them. The CDR3 covers 13 residues. The CDR3 is CASTMVGGEIQYF. As DNA, the CDR3 is TGTGCCAGCACCATGGTAGGGGGGGAGATTCAGTACTTC.

This clonotype has only a few counts. The chain employs TRBV4-2 and TRBJ1-5; D is unclear. V lost 0 bases, J lost 13 bases, and 13 bases lay in between. The V gene's germline CDR1 is LGHNA and CDR2 YNFKEQ. The CDR3 length is 13 residues. The CDR3 sequence: CASSQDLQDLQHF. The CDR3 DNA reads TGTGCCAGCAGCCAAGATTTGCAGGACCTACAGCATTTT.

In its sample, this clonotype was seen a few times. V usage is TRBV6-5 and J usage is TRBJ2-7; 7 bases match TRBD1. Germline loops: CDR1 MNHEY, CDR2 SVGAGI. This CDR3 has 14 amino acids. V lost 4 bases to trimming and J lost 3 bases; unmatched junction nucleotides: 6. CDR3 bases: TGTGCCAGCAGTTTCGTGACAGGGAACTACGAGCAGTACTTC. Amino acids: CASSFVTGNYEQYF.

This clonotype was seen at least ten times. CDR3: CASSSQSGTIFYEQYF. Written as DNA, the CDR3 is TGCGCCAGCAGCTCGCAATCCGGGACCATCTTCTACGAGCAGTACTTC. V is TRBV5-1 and J is TRBJ2-7; D is perhaps TRBD1 or TRBD2 (5 bases each). Trimming shortened V by 3 bases and J by 3 bases, and 19 bases separated the two germline ends. There are 16 residues in the CDR3. Germline V gene lookup returns CDR1 SGHRS and CDR2 YFSETQ.

V is TRBV27 and J is TRBJ2-1, with D perhaps TRBD2 (6 bases). The germline V and J ends were trimmed by 2 bases and 8 bases, with 10 bases remaining between them. This CDR3 has 13 amino acids. Germline V gene lookup returns CDR1 MNHEY and CDR2 SMNVEV (reference sequence). CDR3 residues: CASSLGGFYEQFF. CDR3 nucleotide sequence: TGTGCCAGCAGTTTAGGAGGGTTCTATGAGCAGTTCTTC.

The rearrangement joins TRBV21-1 to TRBJ2-7; TRBD1 was called by the table and not checked on the DNA. TRBV21-1 is listed as a pseudogene. The CDR3 extends over 16 amino acids. For the CDR3, the DNA is TGTGCCAGCAGCAAAAAAACTGGAGGGGGACTTTACGAGCAGTACTTC. It is translated as CASSKKTGGGLYEQYF.

This chain joins TRBV10-3 and TRBJ2-5, with TRBD1 identical over 9 bases. Germline V CDR1 and CDR2: ENHRY, SYGVKD. CDR3 length: 14 residues. V trimming: 2 bases; J trimming: 5 bases; junction bases outside the gene matches: 3. This CDR3 is CAISEGTGRETQYF. The CDR3, as DNA: TGTGCCATCAGTGAGGGGACAGGGAGGGAGACCCAGTACTTC.

This clonotype appeared a few times. The chain recombines TRBV27 with TRBJ2-5; 10 bases match TRBD1. The CDR3 totals 17 residues. Germline lookup yields CDR1 MNHEY and CDR2 SMNVEV (reference sequence). V shed 6 bases, J shed 7 bases, and the junction held 17 bases outside the gene matches. The CDR3 sequence is CASRQGFDRGLEVTQYF. In DNA form, the CDR3 reads TGTGCCAGCAGACAAGGCTTTGACAGGGGGCTTGAAGTGACCCAGTACTTC.